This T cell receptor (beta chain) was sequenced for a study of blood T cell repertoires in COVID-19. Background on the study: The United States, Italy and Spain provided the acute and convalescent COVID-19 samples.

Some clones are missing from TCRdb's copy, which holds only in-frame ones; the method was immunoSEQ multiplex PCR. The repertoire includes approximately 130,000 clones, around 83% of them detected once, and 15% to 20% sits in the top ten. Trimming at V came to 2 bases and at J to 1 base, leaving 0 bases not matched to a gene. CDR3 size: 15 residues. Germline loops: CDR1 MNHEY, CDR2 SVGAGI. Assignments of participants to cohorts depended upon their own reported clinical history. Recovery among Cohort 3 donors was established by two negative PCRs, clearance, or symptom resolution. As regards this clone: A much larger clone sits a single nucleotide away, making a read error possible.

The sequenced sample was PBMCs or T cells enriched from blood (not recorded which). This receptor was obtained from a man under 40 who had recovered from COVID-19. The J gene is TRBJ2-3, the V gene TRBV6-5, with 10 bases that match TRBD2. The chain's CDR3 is CASSYGTSGTDTQYF. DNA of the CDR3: TGTGCCAGCAGTTACGGGACTAGCGGCACAGATACGCAGTATTTT.